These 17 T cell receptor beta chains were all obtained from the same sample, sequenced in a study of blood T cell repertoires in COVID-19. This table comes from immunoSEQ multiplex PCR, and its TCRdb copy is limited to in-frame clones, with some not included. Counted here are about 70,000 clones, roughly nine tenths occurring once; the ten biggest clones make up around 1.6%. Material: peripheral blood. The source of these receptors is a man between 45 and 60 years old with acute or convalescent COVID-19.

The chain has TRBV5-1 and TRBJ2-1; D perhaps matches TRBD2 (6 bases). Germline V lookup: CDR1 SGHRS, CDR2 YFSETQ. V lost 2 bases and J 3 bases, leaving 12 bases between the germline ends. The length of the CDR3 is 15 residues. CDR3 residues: CASSFLGLSYNEQFF. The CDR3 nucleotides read TGCGCCAGCAGCTTCCTGGGACTGAGCTACAATGAGCAGTTCTTC. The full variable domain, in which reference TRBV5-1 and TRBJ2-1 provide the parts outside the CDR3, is KAGVTQTPRYLIKTRGQQVTLSCSPISGHRSVSWYQQTPGQGLQFLFEYFSETQRNKGNFPGRFSGRQFSNSRSEMNVSTLELGDSALYLCASSFLGLSYNEQFFGPGTRLTVL.

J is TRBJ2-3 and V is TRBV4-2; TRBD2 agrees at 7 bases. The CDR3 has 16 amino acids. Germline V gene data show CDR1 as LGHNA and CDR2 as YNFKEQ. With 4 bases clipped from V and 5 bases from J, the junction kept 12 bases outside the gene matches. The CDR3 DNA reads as TGTGCCAGCAGCCGGAATGAGGGCGGGGGAGGAGATACGCAGTATTTT. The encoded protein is CASSRNEGGGGDTQYF.

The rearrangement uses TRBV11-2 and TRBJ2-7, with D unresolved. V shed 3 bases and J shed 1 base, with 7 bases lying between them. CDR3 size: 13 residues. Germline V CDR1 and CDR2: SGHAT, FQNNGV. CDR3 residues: CASSLAQSYEQYF. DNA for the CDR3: TGTGCCAGCAGCTTGGCACAATCCTACGAGCAGTACTTC.

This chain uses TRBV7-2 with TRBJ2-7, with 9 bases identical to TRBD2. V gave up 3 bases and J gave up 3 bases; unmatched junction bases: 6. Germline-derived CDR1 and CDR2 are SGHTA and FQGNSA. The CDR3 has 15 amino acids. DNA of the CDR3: TGTGCCAGCAGCTTGCTAGGGACTAGCAACTACGAGCAGTACTTC. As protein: CASSLLGTSNYEQYF.

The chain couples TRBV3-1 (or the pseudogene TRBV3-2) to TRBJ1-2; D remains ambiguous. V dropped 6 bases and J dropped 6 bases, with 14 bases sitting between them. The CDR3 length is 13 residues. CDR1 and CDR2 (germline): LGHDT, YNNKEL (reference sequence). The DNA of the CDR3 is TGTGCCAGCAGTCCTGGGCCAAACGATGGCTACACCTTC. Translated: CASSPGPNDGYTF.

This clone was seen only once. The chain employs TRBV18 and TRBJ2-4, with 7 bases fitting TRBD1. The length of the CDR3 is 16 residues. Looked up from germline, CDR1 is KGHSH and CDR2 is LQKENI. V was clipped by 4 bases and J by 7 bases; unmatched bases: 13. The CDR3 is CASSLVTGVAGNIQYF. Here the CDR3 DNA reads TGTGCCAGCTCACTCGTAACAGGGGTGGCCGGGAACATTCAGTACTTC.

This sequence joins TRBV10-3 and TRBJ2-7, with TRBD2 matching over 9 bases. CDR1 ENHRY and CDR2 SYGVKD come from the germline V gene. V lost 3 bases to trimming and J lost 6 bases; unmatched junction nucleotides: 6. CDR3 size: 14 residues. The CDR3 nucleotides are TGTGCCATCAGTGACGGCGGGAGGGGCAGCGAGCAGTACTTC. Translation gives CAISDGGRGSEQYF.

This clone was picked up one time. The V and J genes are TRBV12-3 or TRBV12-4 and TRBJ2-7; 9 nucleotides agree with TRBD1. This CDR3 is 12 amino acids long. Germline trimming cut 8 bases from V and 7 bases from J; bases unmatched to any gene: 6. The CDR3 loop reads CASLGTGREQYF. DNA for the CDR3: TGTGCCAGCCTTGGGACAGGGCGGGAGCAGTACTTC.

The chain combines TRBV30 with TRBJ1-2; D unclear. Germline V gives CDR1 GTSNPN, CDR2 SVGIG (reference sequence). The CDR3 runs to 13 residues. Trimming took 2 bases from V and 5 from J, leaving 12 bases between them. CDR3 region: CAWSPGLLYGYTF. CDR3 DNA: TGTGCCTGGAGTCCAGGACTTCTGTATGGCTACACCTTC.

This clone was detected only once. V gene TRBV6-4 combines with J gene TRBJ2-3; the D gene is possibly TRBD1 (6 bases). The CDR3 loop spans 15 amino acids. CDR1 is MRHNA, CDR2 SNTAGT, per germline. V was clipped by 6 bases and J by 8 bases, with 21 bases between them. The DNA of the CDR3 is TGTGCCAGCAGCCCAGAGAGGGGGAGATTTGCTACGCAGTATTTT. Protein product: CASSPERGRFATQYF.

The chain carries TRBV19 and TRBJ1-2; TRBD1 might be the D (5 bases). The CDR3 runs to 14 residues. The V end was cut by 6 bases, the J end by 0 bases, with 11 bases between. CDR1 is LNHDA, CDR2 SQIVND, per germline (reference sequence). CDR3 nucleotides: TGTGCCAGTAGAACAGACAGAACTAACTATGGCTACACCTTC. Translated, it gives CASRTDRTNYGYTF.

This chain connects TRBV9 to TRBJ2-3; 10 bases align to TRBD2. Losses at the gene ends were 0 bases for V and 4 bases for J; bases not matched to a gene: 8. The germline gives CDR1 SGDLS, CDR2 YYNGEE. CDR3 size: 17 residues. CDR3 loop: CASSVAASGSLSDTQYF. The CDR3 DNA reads TGTGCCAGCAGCGTAGCGGCTAGCGGGAGCTTATCAGATACGCAGTATTTT.

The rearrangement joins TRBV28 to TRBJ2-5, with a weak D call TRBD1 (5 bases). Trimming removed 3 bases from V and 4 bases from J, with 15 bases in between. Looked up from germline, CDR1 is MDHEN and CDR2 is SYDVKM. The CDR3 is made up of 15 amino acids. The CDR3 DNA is TGTGCCAGCAGTTTGGGCAGGGCCAAGTTAGAGACCCAGTACTTC. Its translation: CASSLGRAKLETQYF.

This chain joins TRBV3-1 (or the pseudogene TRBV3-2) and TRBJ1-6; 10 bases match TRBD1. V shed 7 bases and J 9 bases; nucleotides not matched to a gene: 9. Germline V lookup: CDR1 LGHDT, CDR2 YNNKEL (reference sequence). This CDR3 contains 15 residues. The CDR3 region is CASTLTTGGSSPLHF. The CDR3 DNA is TGTGCCAGCACCCTTACGACAGGGGGCAGTTCACCCCTCCACTTT.

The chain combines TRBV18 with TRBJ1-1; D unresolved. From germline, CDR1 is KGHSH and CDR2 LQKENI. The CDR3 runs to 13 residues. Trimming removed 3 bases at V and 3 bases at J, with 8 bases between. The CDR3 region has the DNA TGTGCCAGCTCACCTTCCGGTTACACTGAAGCTTTCTTT. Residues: CASSPSGYTEAFF.

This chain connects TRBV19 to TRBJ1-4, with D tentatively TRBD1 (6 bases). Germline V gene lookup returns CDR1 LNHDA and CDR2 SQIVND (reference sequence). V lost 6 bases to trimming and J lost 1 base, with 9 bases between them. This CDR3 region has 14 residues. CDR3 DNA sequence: TGTGCCAGTAGCTCACAGGGAACTAATGAAAAACTGTTTTTT. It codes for CASSSQGTNEKLFF.

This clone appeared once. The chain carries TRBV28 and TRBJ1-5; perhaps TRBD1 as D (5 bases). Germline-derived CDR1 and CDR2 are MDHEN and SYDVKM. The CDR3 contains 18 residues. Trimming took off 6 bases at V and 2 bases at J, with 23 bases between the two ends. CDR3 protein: CASRRLGGGQGRNQPQHF. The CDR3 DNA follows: TGTGCCAGCAGGAGATTGGGGGGTGGGCAGGGCCGCAATCAGCCCCAGCATTTT.